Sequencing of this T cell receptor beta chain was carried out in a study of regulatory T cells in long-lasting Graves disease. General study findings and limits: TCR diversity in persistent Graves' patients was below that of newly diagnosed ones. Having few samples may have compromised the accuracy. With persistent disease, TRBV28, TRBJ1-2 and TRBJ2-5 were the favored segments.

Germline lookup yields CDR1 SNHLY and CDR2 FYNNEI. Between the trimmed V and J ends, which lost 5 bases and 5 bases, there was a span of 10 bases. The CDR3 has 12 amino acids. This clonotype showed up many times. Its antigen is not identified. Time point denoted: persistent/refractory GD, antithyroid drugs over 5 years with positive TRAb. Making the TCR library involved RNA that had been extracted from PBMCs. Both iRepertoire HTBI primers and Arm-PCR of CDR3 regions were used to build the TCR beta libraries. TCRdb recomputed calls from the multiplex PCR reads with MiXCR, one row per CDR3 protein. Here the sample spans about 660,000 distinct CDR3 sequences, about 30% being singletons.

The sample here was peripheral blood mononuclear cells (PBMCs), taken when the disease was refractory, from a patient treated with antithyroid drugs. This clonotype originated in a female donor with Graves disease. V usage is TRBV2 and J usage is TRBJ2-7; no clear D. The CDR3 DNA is TGTGCCAGCAGTTTGACCCGCAACGAGCAGTACTTC. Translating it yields CASSLTRNEQYF.